This T cell receptor beta chain was identified in a study of cytomegalovirus exposure and HLA in healthy donors. Study results and limitations: Reported performance of the classifier showed diagnosis of cytomegalovirus status with high specificity and sensitivity.

The CDR3 loop spans 15 amino acids. Germline V gene sequence: CDR1 GTSNPN, CDR2 SVGIG (reference sequence). After removal of 8 bases from V and 0 bases from J, the junction contained 9 bases not matched to a gene. Measured with immunoSEQ multiplex PCR; TCRdb has only the in-frame clones, and not every one. Among approximately 98,000 clones listed, approximately 85% were seen once. Details on this clone: The antigen is not known.

This TCR was sampled from a woman aged 18 to 35 in good health and CMV-seronegative. Sequenced: PBMCs. The rearrangement links TRBV30 to TRBJ1-4; 7 bases line up with TRBD1. The chain's CDR3 is CALDRALSTNEKLFF. As DNA, the CDR3 is TGTGCCCTCGACAGGGCCCTCTCAACTAATGAAAAACTGTTTTTT.